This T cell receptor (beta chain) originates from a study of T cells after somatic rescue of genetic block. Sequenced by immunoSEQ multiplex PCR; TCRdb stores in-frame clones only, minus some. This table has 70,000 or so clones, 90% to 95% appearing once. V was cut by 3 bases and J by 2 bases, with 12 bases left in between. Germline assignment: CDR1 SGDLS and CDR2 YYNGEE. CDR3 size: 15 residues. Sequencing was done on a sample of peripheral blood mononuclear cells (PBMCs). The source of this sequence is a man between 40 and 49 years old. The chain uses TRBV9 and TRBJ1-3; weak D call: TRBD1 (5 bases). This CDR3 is CASSALGGTGNTIYF. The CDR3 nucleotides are TGTGCCAGCAGCGCGCTCGGGGGAACTGGAAACACCATATATTTT.